Listed below are T cell receptor beta chains from one sample, sequenced in a study of T cells in Graves' hyperthyroidism and ophthalmopathy. TCRdb recomputed calls from the multiplex PCR reads with MiXCR, one row per CDR3 protein. The data show roughly 380,000 distinct CDR3 sequences, with roughly 13% seen just once and 20% held by the top ten. The sequencing input was blood. The origin of the receptors is a man aged 30 to 45 with Graves' hyperthyroidism that later progressed to Graves' ophthalmopathy. Both conserved end residues are part of each CDR3. Each record gives: J gene, D gene, clone size, V gene, CDR3 protein, CDR3 DNA. D genes are given only for firm matches. Part of the rows lack a size; the others show once, few, many or a class for expanded clones.

TRBJ1-2	TRBD1	few	TRBV7-2	CANRLPGQGYGYTF	TGTGCCAACAGATTACCGGGACAGGGCTATGGCTACACCTTC
TRBJ2-2	NA	NA	TRBV7-9	CASRPRVAENTGELFF	TGTGCCAGCAGACCTCGAGTGGCGGAAAACACCGGGGAGCTGTTTTTT
TRBJ1-5	NA	many	TRBV7-2	CASSWEEGQPQHF	TGTGCCAGCAGCTGGGAGGAGGGTCAGCCCCAGCATTTT
TRBJ1-5	NA	many	TRBV5-6	CASSLNRMNNQPQHF	TGTGCCAGCAGCTTGAACAGGATGAACAATCAGCCCCAGCATTTT
TRBJ1-3	TRBD1	NA	TRBV5-5	CASSIIGGVLSGNTIYF	TGTGCCAGCAGCATTATAGGGGGCGTCCTCTCTGGAAACACCATATATTTT
TRBJ2-3	NA	many	TRBV12-3/TRBV12-4	CASSLTNRERDTQYF	TGTGCCAGCAGTTTAACGAACAGGGAAAGGGATACGCAGTATTTT
TRBJ2-3	NA	many	TRBV29-1	CSVGKGGSINTDTQYF	TGCAGCGTTGGAAAGGGGGGATCGATAAACACAGATACGCAGTATTTT
TRBJ1-5	NA	few	TRBV20-1	CSARELAGSEANQPQHF	TGCAGTGCTAGAGAGTTGGCGGGTTCGGAAGCCAATCAGCCCCAGCATTTT
TRBJ1-5	TRBD1	many	TRBV2	CASRGLYRGDQPQHF	TGTGCCAGCAGAGGATTGTACAGGGGGGATCAGCCCCAGCATTTT
TRBJ1-5	NA	many	TRBV18	CASSPPNGQPQHF	TGTGCCAGCTCACCACCAAACGGGCAGCCCCAGCATTTT
TRBJ1-5	NA	few	TRBV15	CATSRDGQPQHF	TGTGCCACCAGCAGAGATGGTCAGCCCCAGCATTTT
TRBJ2-1	TRBD2	many	TRBV7-9	CASTGGVRSYNEQFF	TGTGCCAGCACTGGGGGGGTCCGCTCCTACAATGAGCAGTTCTTC
TRBJ2-7	NA	NA	TRBV4-2	CASSQEEYSYEQYF	TGTGCCAGCAGCCAAGAGGAATATTCCTACGAGCAGTACTTC
TRBJ2-3	NA	NA	TRBV20-1	CSAWKDWDTDTQYF	TGCAGTGCTTGGAAGGACTGGGACACAGATACGCAGTATTTT
TRBJ1-5	TRBD1	many	TRBV5-1	CASSRTGTPDQPQHF	TGCGCCAGCAGCCGGACAGGGACCCCAGATCAGCCCCAGCATTTT
TRBJ2-7	NA	NA	TRBV28	CASSRRVAEYEQYF	TGTGCCAGCAGTCGCCGGGTAGCGGAGTACGAGCAGTACTTC
TRBJ2-7	TRBD1	NA	TRBV6-1	CASSAGQGIAYEQYF	TGTGCCAGCAGTGCGGGACAGGGGATCGCCTACGAGCAGTACTTC
TRBJ2-5	NA	many	TRBV28	CASGKYSLQETQYF	TGTGCCAGCGGGAAGTACAGCCTGCAAGAGACCCAGTACTTC
TRBJ2-1	TRBD2	few	TRBV27	CASSPLLAGGVHEQFF	TGTGCCAGCAGTCCCCTCCTAGCGGGGGGGGTCCATGAGCAGTTCTTC
TRBJ1-6	NA	NA	TRBV20-1	CSARTQTSYNSPLHF	TGCAGTGCCCGGACACAAACCTCCTATAATTCACCCCTCCACTTT
TRBJ2-5	TRBD2	few	TRBV7-9	CASSLASSGDQETQYF	TGTGCCAGCAGCTTAGCTTCTAGCGGCGATCAAGAGACCCAGTACTTC
TRBJ1-2	NA	many	TRBV18	CASSPDRFGPGGYTF	TGTGCCAGCTCACCAGACCGTTTTGGGCCCGGGGGCTACACCTTC